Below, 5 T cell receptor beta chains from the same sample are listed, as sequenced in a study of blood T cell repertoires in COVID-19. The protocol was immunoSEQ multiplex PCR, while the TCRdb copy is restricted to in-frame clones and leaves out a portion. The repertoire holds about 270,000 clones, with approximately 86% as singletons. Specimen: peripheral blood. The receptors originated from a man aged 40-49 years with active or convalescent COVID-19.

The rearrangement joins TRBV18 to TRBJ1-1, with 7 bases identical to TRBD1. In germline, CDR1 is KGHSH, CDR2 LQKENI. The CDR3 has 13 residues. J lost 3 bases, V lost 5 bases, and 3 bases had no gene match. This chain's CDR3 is CASSIGQDTEAFF. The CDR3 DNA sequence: TGTGCCAGCTCAATTGGACAGGACACTGAAGCTTTCTTT.

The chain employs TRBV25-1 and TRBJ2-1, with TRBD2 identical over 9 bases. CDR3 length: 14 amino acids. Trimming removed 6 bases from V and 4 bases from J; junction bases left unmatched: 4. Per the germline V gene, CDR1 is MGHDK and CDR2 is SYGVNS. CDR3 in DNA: TGTGCCAGCAGACCTAGCGGGGAGTACAATGAGCAGTTCTTC. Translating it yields CASRPSGEYNEQFF.

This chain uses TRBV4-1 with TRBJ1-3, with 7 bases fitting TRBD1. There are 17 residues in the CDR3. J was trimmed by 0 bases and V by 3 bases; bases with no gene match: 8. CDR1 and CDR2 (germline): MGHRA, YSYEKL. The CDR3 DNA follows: TGCGCCAGCAGCCAGACACTCCGGGACAGCTCTGGAAACACCATATATTTT. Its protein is CASSQTLRDSSGNTIYF.

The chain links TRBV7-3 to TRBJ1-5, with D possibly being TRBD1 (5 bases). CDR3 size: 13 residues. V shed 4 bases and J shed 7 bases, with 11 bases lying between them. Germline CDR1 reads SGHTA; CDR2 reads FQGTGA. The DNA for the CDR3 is TGTGCCAGCAGCTCGGACATGGGACAGCCCCAGCATTTT. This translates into CASSSDMGQPQHF.

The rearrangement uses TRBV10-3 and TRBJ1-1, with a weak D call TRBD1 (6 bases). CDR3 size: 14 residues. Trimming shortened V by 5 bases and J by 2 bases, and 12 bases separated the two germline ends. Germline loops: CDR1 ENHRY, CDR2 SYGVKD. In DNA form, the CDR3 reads TGTGCCATCAGTACAGGGTGGGGCAACACTGAAGCTTTCTTT. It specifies CAISTGWGNTEAFF.